Listed here are 19 T cell receptor beta chains from one sample, sequenced in a study of technical replicates of blood from several donors. TCRdb keeps only in-frame clones here, not all; method: immunoSEQ multiplex PCR. Seen here are more than 75,000 clones, 96% observed once, and the top ten hold 0.37%. Sequenced: T cells isolated from PBMCs. Every receptor here comes from a human donor in good health.

The CDR3 DNA sequence: TGTGCCAGTAGTATCGACAGAATCTCTGGAAACACCATATATTTT. This encodes CASSIDRISGNTIYF. V and J are TRBV19 and TRBJ1-3; perhaps TRBD1 as D (5 bases). The CDR3 spans 15 residues. V lost 3 bases, J lost 0 bases, and 9 bases lay in between. Germline loops: CDR1 LNHDA, CDR2 SQIVND (reference sequence).

The rearrangement uses TRBV13 and TRBJ2-3; D remains unclear. CDR1 PRHDT and CDR2 FYEKMQ come from the germline V gene (reference sequence). The CDR3 is 12 amino acids. The V end lost 5 bases, the J end lost 6 bases, and 9 bases lay between the germline ends. CDR3 DNA: TGTGCCAGCAGCCCCGGTGAGGATACGCAGTATTTT. Protein product: CASSPGEDTQYF.

The CDR3 region is CSVETGGGGEKLFF. CDR3 nucleotide sequence: TGCAGCGTTGAAACTGGAGGGGGCGGGGAAAAACTGTTTTTT. The chain uses TRBV29-1 and TRBJ1-4, with 7 positions matching TRBD1. From germline, CDR1 is SQVTM and CDR2 ANQGSEA. This CDR3 is built from 14 residues. Unmatched junction bases numbered 8, after V lost 2 bases and J lost 8 bases.

J is TRBJ2-7 and V is TRBV28; TRBD2 matches 11 bases. With V trimmed by 8 bases and J by 4 bases, 4 bases remained unmatched. The CDR3 has 13 amino acids. Germline V gene data show CDR1 as MDHEN and CDR2 as SYDVKM. CDR3 nucleotide sequence: TGTGCCAGCCTCACTAGCGGGAGTTACGAGCAGTACTTC. This gives the protein CASLTSGSYEQYF.

The chain links TRBV2 to TRBJ2-2; 11 bases agree with TRBD2. Per germline, CDR1 SNHLY and CDR2 FYNNEI. After removal of 8 bases from V and 4 bases from J, the junction contained 6 bases not matched to a gene. The CDR3 runs 15 residues. The CDR3 DNA sequence: TGTGCCAGCGCCGGGACTAGCGGAGCCACCGGGGAGCTGTTTTTT. As protein: CASAGTSGATGELFF.

The rearrangement joins TRBV4-1 to TRBJ2-3; D remains unclear. Trimming removed 2 bases from V and 2 bases from J, with 5 bases in between. The CDR3 contains 13 residues. The germline gives CDR1 MGHRA, CDR2 YSYEKL. The DNA of the CDR3 is TGCGCCAGCAGCCAATGGGCCACAGATACGCAGTATTTT. Its translation: CASSQWATDTQYF.

J is TRBJ2-1 and V is TRBV7-8; 10 bases match TRBD2. The CDR3 has 16 residues. Trimming cost V 5 bases and J 4 bases; bases outside gene matches: 8. Germline-derived CDR1 and CDR2 are SGHVS and FQNEAQ. This CDR3 reads CASSPQTSGLYNEQFF. For the CDR3, the DNA is TGTGCCAGCAGCCCCCAGACTAGCGGGCTTTACAATGAGCAGTTCTTC.

The chain carries TRBV5-6 and TRBJ2-3; TRBD2 is a possible D gene (6 bases). In germline, CDR1 is SGHDT, CDR2 YYEEEE. The CDR3 is made up of 17 amino acids. Trimming removed 0 bases from V and 2 bases from J, with 16 bases in between. The chain's CDR3 is CASSLARLALITDTQYF. In DNA form, the CDR3 reads TGTGCCAGCAGCTTGGCGCGCCTAGCGCTAATCACAGATACGCAGTATTTT.

The chain joins TRBV19 to TRBJ1-1; D is ambiguous. The CDR3 contains 13 residues. The V end was cut by 5 bases, the J end by 2 bases, with 9 bases between. The germline gives CDR1 LNHDA, CDR2 SQIVND (reference sequence). CDR3 coding DNA: TGTGCCAGTAGTTACGGGGTAAACACTGAAGCTTTCTTT. It specifies CASSYGVNTEAFF. The whole variable domain, filled in from reference TRBV19 and TRBJ1-1, reads DGGITQSPKYLFRKEGQNVTLSCEQNLNHDAMYWYRQDPGQGLRLIYYSQIVNDFQKGDIAEGYSVSREKKESFPLTVTSAQKNPTAFYLCASSYGVNTEAFFGQGTRLTVV.

The rearrangement uses TRBV11-2 and TRBJ2-7; 8 nucleotides agree with TRBD1. The germline V gene has CDR1 SGHAT and CDR2 FQNNGV. Trimming removed 2 bases from V and 6 bases from J; junction bases left unmatched: 6. The CDR3 sequence is 14 residues long. The CDR3 nucleotides are TGTGCCAGCAGCTTAACAGGGGGTATCGGCGAGCAGTACTTC. Protein sequence: CASSLTGGIGEQYF.

The chain uses TRBV6-1 and TRBJ1-2, with D tentatively TRBD1 (5 bases). V lost 4 bases and J 7 bases, leaving 10 bases between the germline ends. Germline V lookup: CDR1 MNHNS, CDR2 SASEGT. The CDR3 runs to 12 residues. Written as DNA, the CDR3 is TGTGCCAGCAGTGGGCAGGGTCTTGGCTACACCTTC. Its protein product is CASSGQGLGYTF.

The chain joins TRBV19 to TRBJ2-5, with D uncertain. V was clipped by 2 bases and J by 5 bases, with 9 bases between them. Germline CDR1 reads LNHDA; CDR2 reads SQIVND (reference sequence). The CDR3 spans 13 residues. The CDR3 nucleotides read TGTGCCAGTAGTATAAGCCCCGGGGAGACCCAGTACTTC. Translating it yields CASSISPGETQYF.

The genes are TRBV15 and TRBJ1-5; 9 positions agree with TRBD1. CDR3 length: 17 residues. V shed 7 bases and J 3 bases; nucleotides not matched to a gene: 13. The germline V gene has CDR1 LNHNV and CDR2 YYDKDF (reference sequence). DNA for the CDR3: TGTGCCACCACTCCATTCCGGGACAGGGAAGTCAATCAGCCCCAGCATTTT. As protein: CATTPFRDREVNQPQHF. The full variable domain, its missing parts supplied by reference TRBV15 and TRBJ1-5, is DAMVIQNPRYQVTQFGKPVTLSCSQTLNHNVMYWYQQKSSQAPKLLFHYYDKDFNNEADTPDNFQSRRPNTSFCFLDIRSPGLGDTAMYLCATTPFRDREVNQPQHFGDGTRLSIL.

The rearrangement uses TRBV11-2 and TRBJ2-2; D gene uncertain. The germline gives CDR1 SGHAT, CDR2 FQNNGV. Trimming removed 2 bases at V and 6 bases at J, with 7 bases between. This CDR3 has 13 amino acids. The CDR3 loop reads CASSLSFAGELFF. In DNA form, the CDR3 reads TGTGCCAGCAGCTTATCCTTTGCCGGGGAGCTGTTTTTT.

This rearrangement joins TRBV4-1 to TRBJ2-7; 7 bases are a match to TRBD2. This CDR3 contains 15 residues. V was pared by 0 bases and J by 0 bases, with 2 bases of the junction left unmatched. Germline V gene lookup returns CDR1 MGHRA and CDR2 YSYEKL. The CDR3 here is CASSQEREISYEQYF. The DNA for the CDR3 is TGCGCCAGCAGCCAAGAGCGGGAGATCTCCTACGAGCAGTACTTC.

This chain uses TRBV9 with TRBJ2-7, with no clear D. The CDR3 runs to 13 residues. Looked up from germline, CDR1 is SGDLS and CDR2 is YYNGEE. V was trimmed by 0 bases and J by 2 bases, leaving 6 bases between them. CDR3 region: CASSVEATYEQYF. CDR3 DNA: TGTGCCAGCAGCGTAGAAGCTACCTACGAGCAGTACTTC.

CDR3 nucleotides: TGCGCCAGCAGCCAAGGTGTGCTAGCGGCCTACAATGAGCAGTTCTTC. Translation gives CASSQGVLAAYNEQFF. The rearrangement joins TRBV4-3 to TRBJ2-1, with 7 bases lining up with TRBD2. The V segment lost 1 base and the J segment 2 bases; nucleotides outside the gene matches: 5. The CDR3 runs to 16 residues. Germline CDR1 reads LGHNA; CDR2 reads YSLEER.

In nucleotides, the CDR3 is TGCGCCAGCAGCTTACAGGGCTCTGGGGCCAACGTCCTGACTTTC. Its protein is CASSLQGSGANVLTF. V gene TRBV5-1 combines with J gene TRBJ2-6; maybe TRBD1 (6 bases). Trimming stripped 2 bases from V and 0 bases from J, with 6 bases between. The CDR3 loop spans 15 amino acids. CDR1 SGHRS and CDR2 YFSETQ come from the germline V gene.

The chain joins TRBV2 to TRBJ1-1; D is possibly TRBD1 (5 bases). This CDR3 contains 14 residues. Per the germline V gene, CDR1 is SNHLY and CDR2 is FYNNEI. V was pared by 5 bases and J by 1 base, with 11 bases between. DNA of the CDR3: TGTGCCAGCAGTCCGGGACTCAAGAACACTGAAGCTTTCTTT. Translation: CASSPGLKNTEAFF.